The 23 T cell receptor beta chains in this list originate from one sample, sequenced in a study of cytomegalovirus exposure and HLA in healthy donors listed by TCRdb under 2017. Library preparation used the immunoSEQ multiplex PCR assay. For the multiplex PCR, a mixture combining 60 forward primers for TCR Vbeta segments and 13 reverse primers for TCR Jbeta segments was used. TCRdb limited this immuneACCESS table to in-frame rearrangements with V and J called. A share of clones is missing; checked studies link under half to unresolved V genes, and the rest is unexplained. The sample has roughly 190,000 clones on record, around a tenth of them singletons. Jointly, the top ten make up over 1% of the sample. Sequenced: PBMCs. These receptors all stem from a woman under 40 in good health and CMV-seropositive.

J is TRBJ2-1 and V is TRBV19, with D possibly being TRBD1 (5 bases). The V end lost 7 bases, the J end lost 4 bases, and 23 bases lay between the germline ends. This CDR3 contains 17 residues. Germline CDR1 LNHDA, CDR2 SQIVND (reference sequence). The CDR3 nucleotides are TGTGCCAGTAATAGGGGCCTCGGTGGGGCTTATTACAATGAGCAGTTCTTC. This translates into CASNRGLGGAYYNEQFF. Based on the CDR3 plus reference TRBV19 and TRBJ2-1, the full variable domain is DGGITQSPKYLFRKEGQNVTLSCEQNLNHDAMYWYRQDPGQGLRLIYYSQIVNDFQKGDIAEGYSVSREKKESFPLTVTSAQKNPTAFYLCASNRGLGGAYYNEQFFGPGTRLTVL.

The chain couples TRBV9 to TRBJ2-1, with TRBD2 matching 10 bases. The V and J ends lost 0 bases and 2 bases, in that order; junction bases with no gene match: 8. The germline gives CDR1 SGDLS, CDR2 YYNGEE. The CDR3 length is 18 residues. CDR3 region: CASSVEAGGRGAYNEQFF. In DNA, the CDR3 is TGTGCCAGCAGCGTAGAAGCGGGAGGGAGGGGGGCCTACAATGAGCAGTTCTTC.

This sequence joins TRBV14 and TRBJ1-1, with TRBD1 identical over 10 bases. The junction had 8 bases not matched to a gene; V was cut back by 3 bases and J by 4 bases. Germline values: CDR1 SGHDN, CDR2 FVKESK. The CDR3 covers 16 residues. CDR3 sequence reads: CASSHGTGALGTEAFF. CDR3 bases: TGTGCCAGCAGCCATGGGACAGGGGCGTTAGGCACTGAAGCTTTCTTT. The full variable domain, its missing parts supplied by reference TRBV14 and TRBJ1-1, is EAGVTQFPSHSVIEKGQTVTLRCDPISGHDNLYWYRRVMGKEIKFLLHFVKESKQDESGMPNNRFLAERTGGTYSTLKVQPAELEDSGVYFCASSHGTGALGTEAFFGQGTRLTVV.

The chain recombines TRBV7-9 with TRBJ1-2; 11 positions match TRBD1. Germline values: CDR1 SEHNR, CDR2 FQNEAQ (reference sequence). Trimming removed 1 base from V and 4 bases from J; junction bases left unmatched: 8. The CDR3 totals 17 residues. The CDR3 nucleotides are TGTGCCAGCAGCTTAGGGACAGGGGGCGGGCGGCTCTATGGCTACACCTTC. Amino acid sequence: CASSLGTGGGRLYGYTF.

This clone was seen a handful of times. The chain couples TRBV15 to TRBJ1-4; D unclear. In germline, CDR1 is LNHNV, CDR2 YYDKDF (reference sequence). This CDR3 has 15 residues. V lost 0 bases to trimming and J lost 4 bases, with 9 bases between them. The CDR3 sequence: CATSRDKELNEKLFF. CDR3 bases: TGTGCCACCAGCAGAGACAAAGAGCTTAATGAAAAACTGTTTTTT.

This clone was detected a few times. The chain is built from TRBV7-2 and TRBJ2-5; 9 bases match TRBD1. Per the germline V gene, CDR1 is SGHTA and CDR2 is FQGNSA. This CDR3 spans 15 amino acids. V shed 5 bases and J 5 bases; nucleotides not matched to a gene: 9. The CDR3 DNA reads TGTGCCAGCAGCCTCGACAGGGGGTCAGGTGAGACCCAGTACTTC. Amino acid sequence: CASSLDRGSGETQYF.

This clone was seen only a few times. The V gene is TRBV21-1, the J gene TRBJ2-7; the table's D call of TRBD2 was not tested on the DNA. TRBV21-1 is a listed pseudogene. This CDR3 comprises 18 residues. The CDR3 bases are TGTGCCAGCAGCCCCTGTCCCCCGACTAGCGGGAAGGCCTTCGAGCAGTACTTC. Amino acids: CASSPCPPTSGKAFEQYF.

This clone was detected only a few times. The chain is built from TRBV19 and TRBJ2-1, with 11 bases aligning to TRBD2. This CDR3 has 15 amino acids. Trimming removed 3 bases from V and 8 bases from J; junction bases left unmatched: 6. CDR1 LNHDA and CDR2 SQIVND come from the germline V gene (reference sequence). The DNA of the CDR3 is TGTGCCAGTAGTATTTCCGTAGCGGGAGGGTATGAGCAGTTCTTC. Translating it yields CASSISVAGGYEQFF. The variable domain in full, with the rest retrieved from reference TRBV19 and TRBJ2-1, is DGGITQSPKYLFRKEGQNVTLSCEQNLNHDAMYWYRQDPGQGLRLIYYSQIVNDFQKGDIAEGYSVSREKKESFPLTVTSAQKNPTAFYLCASSISVAGGYEQFFGPGTRLTVL.

This clone was counted between two and nine times. The gene calls are TRBV18 and TRBJ2-3; 7 bases align to TRBD2. The CDR3 contains 15 residues. V gave up 2 bases and J gave up 6 bases; unmatched junction bases: 8. Germline CDR1 is KGHSH and CDR2 is LQKENI. CDR3 in DNA: TGTGCCAGCTCACCAGGCGGGAGAGCCGGGGATACGCAGTATTTT. Encoded protein: CASSPGGRAGDTQYF.

The gene calls are TRBV10-2 and TRBJ1-1; a possible D gene is TRBD1 (5 bases). Germline V lookup: CDR1 WSHSY, CDR2 SAAADI. Trimming removed 4 bases from V and 4 bases from J, with 16 bases in between. The CDR3 is 15 residues long. This chain's CDR3 is CASSVLTSQGTEAFF. CDR3 DNA: TGCGCCAGCAGTGTCCTTACTAGCCAGGGCACTGAAGCTTTCTTT.

This clone was seen only a few times. The rearrangement uses TRBV14 and TRBJ2-1; 7 bases align to TRBD2. Germline CDR1 and CDR2: SGHDN and FVKESK. Trimming cost V 0 bases and J 3 bases; bases outside gene matches: 5. CDR3 size: 16 residues. DNA of the CDR3: TGTGCCAGCAGCCAAGACGTGGGCGGGAGCTACAATGAGCAGTTCTTC. Translation gives CASSQDVGGSYNEQFF.

In this sample, this clone turned up a few times. The rearrangement joins TRBV29-1 to TRBJ1-2; D is perhaps TRBD1 (5 bases). Trimming cost V 7 bases and J 1 base, with 16 bases left between them. Germline V lookup: CDR1 SQVTM, CDR2 ANQGSEA. This CDR3 has 14 residues. The CDR3 is CSAPLRGLNYGYTF. The CDR3 nucleotides read TGCAGCGCCCCACTTAGGGGCCTTAACTATGGCTACACCTTC.

The chain uses TRBV29-1 and TRBJ2-5, with 8 positions matching TRBD1. The ends lost 1 base at V and 4 bases at J; junction bases unmatched: 8. Per the germline V gene, CDR1 is SQVTM and CDR2 is ANQGSEA. CDR3 length: 15 residues. The CDR3, as DNA: TGCAGCGTTGAAGGGACAGGGACGGGTAGAGAGACCCAGTACTTC. It specifies CSVEGTGTGRETQYF.

This clone came up a few times. The rearrangement links TRBV2 to TRBJ2-7; TRBD1 aligns across 8 bases. This CDR3 contains 14 residues. V was pared by 3 bases and J by 7 bases, with 8 bases of the junction left unmatched. Germline values: CDR1 SNHLY, CDR2 FYNNEI. Written as DNA, the CDR3 is TGTGCCAGCAGTGATTCCCAGGGGGCGGGGGAGCAGTACTTC. This sequence encodes CASSDSQGAGEQYF.

The chain recombines TRBV5-5 with TRBJ2-5; 11 positions agree with TRBD2. Germline CDR1 SGHKS, CDR2 YYEKEE (reference sequence). Unmatched junction bases numbered 7, after V lost 4 bases and J lost 2 bases. This CDR3 has 16 residues. The CDR3 spells CASSRSIAGGQETQYF. The CDR3 DNA reads TGTGCCAGCAGCCGGTCGATAGCGGGAGGGCAAGAGACCCAGTACTTC.

V and J are TRBV2 and TRBJ1-1; D may be TRBD1 (6 bases). CDR1 is SNHLY and CDR2 is FYNNEI in the germline V gene. Trimming left V 6 bases short and J 1 base short, with 15 bases between. This CDR3 contains 15 residues. The CDR3 nucleotides are TGTGCCAGCAGCACCCTGGGACAATCGAACACTGAAGCTTTCTTT. Protein sequence: CASSTLGQSNTEAFF.

This clone was counted between two and nine times. The chain has TRBV9 and TRBJ1-4; possibly TRBD1 for D (6 bases). The V gene lost 4 bases and the J gene lost 5 bases, with 18 bases spanning the gap. This CDR3 region has 16 residues. Germline assignment: CDR1 SGDLS and CDR2 YYNGEE. The CDR3 DNA sequence: TGTGCCAGCAGCCCCTTTGGAGGTGGGGGCAATGAAAAACTGTTTTTT. Its protein is CASSPFGGGGNEKLFF.

This clone came up a few times. The chain uses TRBV27 and TRBJ1-2; the D is unclear. This CDR3 contains 13 residues. The germline gives CDR1 MNHEY, CDR2 SMNVEV (reference sequence). With 3 bases removed from V and 7 bases from J, the gap between germline ends came to 12 bases. DNA for the CDR3: TGTGCCAGCAGTTTTAAAGGAGGGAGTGGCTACACCTTC. It is translated as CASSFKGGSGYTF.

This chain links TRBV20-1 with TRBJ2-7, with 8 nucleotides matching TRBD1. Germline-derived CDR1 and CDR2 are DFQATT and SNEGSKA (reference sequence). The CDR3 has 11 residues. Germline trimming cut 6 bases from V and 6 bases from J; bases unmatched to any gene: 4. This chain's CDR3 is CSATTGVEQYF. CDR3 nucleotide sequence: TGCAGTGCAACGACAGGGGTCGAGCAGTACTTC.

Only a few counts were recorded for this clone. The V gene is TRBV18, the J gene TRBJ1-1; D may be TRBD1 (5 bases). This CDR3 is built from 16 residues. V was shortened by 3 bases and J by 2 bases, with 16 bases between the two germline ends. Germline assignment: CDR1 KGHSH and CDR2 LQKENI. The CDR3 region has the DNA TGTGCCAGCTCACCCATCGGGGGGGGGACTAACACTGAAGCTTTCTTT. Its protein product is CASSPIGGGTNTEAFF.

The V gene is TRBV19, the J gene TRBJ2-1; D gene uncertain. V gave up 1 base and J gave up 4 bases, with 11 bases separating them. There are 15 residues in the CDR3. Germline V lookup: CDR1 LNHDA, CDR2 SQIVND (reference sequence). CDR3 loop: CASSIAQSHYNEQFF. DNA for the CDR3: TGTGCCAGTAGTATAGCGCAGTCCCATTACAATGAGCAGTTCTTC. Looking up the rest from reference TRBV19 and TRBJ2-1 gives the full variable domain: DGGITQSPKYLFRKEGQNVTLSCEQNLNHDAMYWYRQDPGQGLRLIYYSQIVNDFQKGDIAEGYSVSREKKESFPLTVTSAQKNPTAFYLCASSIAQSHYNEQFFGPGTRLTVL.

This chain connects TRBV6-5 to TRBJ2-3; D is perhaps TRBD2 (6 bases). CDR1 is MNHEY, CDR2 SVGAGI, per germline. CDR3 length: 15 residues. Trimming took 2 bases from V and 4 from J, leaving 13 bases between them. CDR3 sequence (DNA): TGTGCCAGCAGTTACGGGCGGGAACCCCCAGATACGCAGTATTTT. Translation: CASSYGREPPDTQYF.

The chain couples TRBV5-1 to TRBJ1-1; D gene unclear. Germline V lookup: CDR1 SGHRS, CDR2 YFSETQ. V dropped 0 bases and J dropped 4 bases, with 7 bases sitting between them. CDR3 length: 13 amino acids. DNA of the CDR3: TGCGCCAGCAGCTTGGGGGAGGGCACTGAAGCTTTCTTT. Its translation: CASSLGEGTEAFF.